The sample holds many counts of the clone carrying this T cell receptor (beta chain). The antigen remains unidentified. The data were taken from a study of CD8 T cells in ankylosing spondylitis. Quantitative molecular-barcoded 5'-RACE generated the TCR beta libraries. TCRdb processed the 5' RACE reads anew with MiXCR; each CDR3 protein has one entry. Counted here are some 250,000 distinct CDR3 sequences, 9.5% to 12% occurring once; the ten biggest clones make up 6% to 8.5%. Germline V lookup: CDR1 SGHDT, CDR2 YYEEEE. V lost 2 bases and J lost 0; bases outside the gene matches: 4. The length of the CDR3 is 16 residues. Study-level points and caveats: Clones linked to the disease showed a CD8+ phenotype. They occurred at relatively low frequencies in peripheral blood.

V gene TRBV5-6 combines with J gene TRBJ2-1, with TRBD2 matching 8 bases. Sequenced input: blood, either unsorted or a sorted T cell fraction (not recorded which). The TCR sequence derives from a male donor with ankylosing spondylitis or in good health (not recorded which). CDR3 coding DNA: TGTGCCAGCAGCTTAGCCGGGACTAGCTCCTACAATGAGCAGTTCTTC. This translates into CASSLAGTSSYNEQFF.